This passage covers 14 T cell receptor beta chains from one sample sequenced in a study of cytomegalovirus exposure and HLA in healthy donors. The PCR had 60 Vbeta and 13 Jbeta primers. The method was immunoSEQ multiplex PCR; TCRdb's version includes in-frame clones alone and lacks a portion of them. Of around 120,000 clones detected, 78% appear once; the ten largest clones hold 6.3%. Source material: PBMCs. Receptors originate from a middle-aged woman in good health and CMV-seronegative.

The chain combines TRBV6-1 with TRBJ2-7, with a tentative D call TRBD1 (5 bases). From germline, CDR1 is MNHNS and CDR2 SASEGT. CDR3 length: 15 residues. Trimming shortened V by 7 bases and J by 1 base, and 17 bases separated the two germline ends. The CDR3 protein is CASKPGIGESYEQYF. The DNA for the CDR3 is TGTGCCAGCAAACCAGGGATAGGGGAATCCTACGAGCAGTACTTC.

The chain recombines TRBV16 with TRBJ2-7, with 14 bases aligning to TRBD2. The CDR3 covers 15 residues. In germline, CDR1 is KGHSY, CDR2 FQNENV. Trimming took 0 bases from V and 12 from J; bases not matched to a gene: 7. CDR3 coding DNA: TGTGCCAGCAGCCAATCGACTAGCGGGAGGGCCCATCCGTACTTC. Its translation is CASSQSTSGRAHPYF.

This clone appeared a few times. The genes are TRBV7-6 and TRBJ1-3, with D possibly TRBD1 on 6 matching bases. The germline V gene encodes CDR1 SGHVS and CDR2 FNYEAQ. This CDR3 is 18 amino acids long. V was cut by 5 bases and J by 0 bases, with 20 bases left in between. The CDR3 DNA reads TGTGCCAGCAGCCGTCTTACAGGGCCCCCATTCTCTGGAAACACCATATATTTT. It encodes CASSRLTGPPFSGNTIYF.

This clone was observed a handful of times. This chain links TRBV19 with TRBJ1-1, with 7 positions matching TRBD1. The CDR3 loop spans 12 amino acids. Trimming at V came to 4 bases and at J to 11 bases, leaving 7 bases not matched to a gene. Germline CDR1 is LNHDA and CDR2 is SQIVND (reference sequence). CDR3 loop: CASSTTGTEAFF. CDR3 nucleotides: TGTGCCAGTAGTACGACAGGGACGGAGGCTTTCTTT.

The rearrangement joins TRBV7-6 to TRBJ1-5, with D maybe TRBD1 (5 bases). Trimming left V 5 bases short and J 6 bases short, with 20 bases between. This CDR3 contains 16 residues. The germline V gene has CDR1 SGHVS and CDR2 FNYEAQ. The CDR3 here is CASSADSPPPPQPQHF. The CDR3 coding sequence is TGTGCCAGCAGCGCCGACAGTCCCCCTCCCCCTCAGCCCCAGCATTTT.

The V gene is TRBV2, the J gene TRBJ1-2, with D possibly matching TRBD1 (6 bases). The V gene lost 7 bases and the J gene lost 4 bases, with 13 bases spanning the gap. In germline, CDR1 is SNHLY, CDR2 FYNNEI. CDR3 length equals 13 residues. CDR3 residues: CASTPDSPYGYTF. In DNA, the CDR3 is TGTGCCAGCACTCCGGACAGCCCCTATGGCTACACCTTC. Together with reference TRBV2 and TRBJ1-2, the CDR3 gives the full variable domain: EPEVTQTPSHQVTQMGQEVILRCVPISNHLYFYWYRQILGQKVEFLVSFYNNEISEKSEIFDDQFSVERPDGSNFTLKIRSTKLEDSAMYFCASTPDSPYGYTFGSGTRLTVV.

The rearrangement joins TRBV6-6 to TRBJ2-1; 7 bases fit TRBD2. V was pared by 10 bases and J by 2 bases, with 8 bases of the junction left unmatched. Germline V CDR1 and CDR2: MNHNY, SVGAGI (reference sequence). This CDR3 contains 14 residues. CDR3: CATSPGLAYNEQFF. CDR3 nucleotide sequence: TGTGCCACTAGCCCCGGACTAGCCTACAATGAGCAGTTCTTC.

The CDR3 here is CSASWTEQFF. The CDR3 nucleotides are TGCAGTGCTAGCTGGACAGAGCAGTTCTTC. V is TRBV20-1 and J is TRBJ2-1; D is perhaps TRBD1 (5 bases). The length of the CDR3 is 10 residues. CDR1 is DFQATT and CDR2 is SNEGSKA in the germline V gene (reference sequence). The V end was cut by 3 bases, the J end by 10 bases, with 7 bases between.

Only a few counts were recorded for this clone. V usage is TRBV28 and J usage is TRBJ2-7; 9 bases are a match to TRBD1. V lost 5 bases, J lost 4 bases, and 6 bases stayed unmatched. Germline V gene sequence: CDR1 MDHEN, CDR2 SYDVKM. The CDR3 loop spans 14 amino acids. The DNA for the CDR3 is TGTGCCAGCAGTACGGGACAGGGACTGTACGAGCAGTACTTC. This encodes CASSTGQGLYEQYF.

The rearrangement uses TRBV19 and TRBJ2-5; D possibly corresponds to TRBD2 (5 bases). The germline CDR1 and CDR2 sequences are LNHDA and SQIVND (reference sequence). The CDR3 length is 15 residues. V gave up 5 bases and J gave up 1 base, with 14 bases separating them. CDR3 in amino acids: CASSFLGGAQETQYF. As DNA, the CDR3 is TGTGCCAGTAGTTTCCTAGGAGGAGCCCAAGAGACCCAGTACTTC.

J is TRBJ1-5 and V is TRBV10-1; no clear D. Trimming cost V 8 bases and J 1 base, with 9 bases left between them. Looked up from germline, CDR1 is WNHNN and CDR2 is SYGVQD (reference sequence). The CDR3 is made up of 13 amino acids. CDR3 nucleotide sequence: TGCGCCAGCTCTCCGGTGAGCAATCAGCCCCAGCATTTT. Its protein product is CASSPVSNQPQHF.

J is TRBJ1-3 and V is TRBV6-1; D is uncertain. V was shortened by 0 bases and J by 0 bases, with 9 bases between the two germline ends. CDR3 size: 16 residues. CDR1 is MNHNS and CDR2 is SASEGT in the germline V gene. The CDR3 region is CASSEARIPSGNTIYF. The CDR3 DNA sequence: TGTGCCAGCAGTGAAGCGCGTATACCCTCTGGAAACACCATATATTTT.

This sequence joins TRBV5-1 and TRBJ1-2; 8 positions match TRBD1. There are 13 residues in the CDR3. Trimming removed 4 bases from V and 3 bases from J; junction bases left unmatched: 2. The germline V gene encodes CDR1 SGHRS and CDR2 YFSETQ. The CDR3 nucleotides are TGCGCCAGCAGCCAACAGGGGGACTATGGCTACACCTTC. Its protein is CASSQQGDYGYTF.

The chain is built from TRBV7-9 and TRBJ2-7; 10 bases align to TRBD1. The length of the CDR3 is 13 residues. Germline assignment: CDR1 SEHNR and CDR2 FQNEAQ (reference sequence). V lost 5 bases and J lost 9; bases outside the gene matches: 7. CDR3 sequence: CASSAGQGGRQYF. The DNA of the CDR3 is TGTGCCAGCAGCGCCGGACAGGGGGGGAGGCAGTACTTC.